This T cell receptor (beta chain) is from a study of blood T cell repertoires in COVID-19. Sequenced by immunoSEQ multiplex PCR; TCRdb stores in-frame clones only, minus some. This table has approximately 160,000 clones, around three quarters appearing once. Sequencing input: peripheral blood. This clonotype originated in a man aged 60 to 75 with acute or convalescent COVID-19.

CDR3 DNA: TGTGCCAGCAGTGAAGCGGACAGGGGGTGGTCACCCCTCCACTTT. Translating gives CASSEADRGWSPLHF. The chain joins TRBV6-1 to TRBJ1-6; TRBD1 aligns across 10 bases. The CDR3 length is 15 residues. The germline V gene encodes CDR1 MNHNS and CDR2 SASEGT. With 0 bases clipped from V and 10 bases from J, the junction kept 3 bases outside the gene matches.